This TCR beta chain is from a study of blood T cell repertoires in COVID-19. Looking at the study overall: PBMCs, B-cell-depleted T cells, or T cells provided the cDNA or gDNA that made up the material.

Cohort assignment relied on participant-reported clinical history. Method: immunoSEQ multiplex PCR; TCRdb's copy keeps in-frame clones and lacks some. Of 300,000 to 400,000 clones listed, roughly 91% are singletons. The CDR3 runs 13 residues. Trimming pared 0 bases from V and 7 bases from J, leaving 10 bases between. CDR1 and CDR2 (germline): GTSNPN, SVGIG (reference sequence). Sequencing was done on a sample of PBMCs or T cells enriched from blood (not recorded which). This clonotype was sampled from a young woman who had recovered from COVID-19. The gene calls are TRBV30 and TRBJ1-5, with no clear D. CDR3 sequence reads: CAWSVDSRQPQHF. The DNA of the CDR3 is TGTGCCTGGAGTGTTGATAGTCGGCAGCCCCAGCATTTT.